This passage covers 7 T cell receptor beta chains from one sample sequenced in a study of T-cell memory formation after mild COVID-19. A single record per CDR3 protein comes from TCRdb applying MiXCR to the 5' RACE reads. The repertoire holds hundreds of thousands of distinct CDR3 sequences, with roughly 23% as singletons. The specimen sequenced was PBMCs or a T cell subset sorted from them (not recorded which). The source of these receptors is an adult woman who had mild COVID-19 (a few samples of this study predate the infection). Cell type and time point are not known.

The chain is built from TRBV4-2 and TRBJ2-7; tentatively, D is TRBD1 (7 bases). The germline V gene has CDR1 LGHNA and CDR2 YNFKEQ. The CDR3 loop spans 15 amino acids. Trimming removed 3 bases from V and 2 bases from J, with 14 bases in between. CDR3 in DNA: TGTGCCAGCAGCCAGGAAACAGGGGAGGCCTACGAGCAGTACTTC. Its translation: CASSQETGEAYEQYF.

The chain carries TRBV7-2 and TRBJ2-1, with D perhaps TRBD2 (6 bases). Trimming took off 1 base at V and 6 bases at J, with 16 bases between the two ends. Germline V gene sequence: CDR1 SGHTA, CDR2 FQGNSA. This CDR3 contains 16 residues. The CDR3, as DNA: TGTGCCAGCAGCTTAGAACTAGCCGTTATCTTCAATGAGCAGTTCTTC. Protein product: CASSLELAVIFNEQFF.

This clonotype came up a few times. V usage is TRBV7-9 and J usage is TRBJ2-1, with TRBD2 matching 7 bases. Losses at the gene ends were 5 bases for V and 8 bases for J; bases not matched to a gene: 9. The germline CDR1 and CDR2 sequences are SEHNR and FQNEAQ (reference sequence). The CDR3 is made up of 14 amino acids. The CDR3 DNA reads TGTGCCAGCAGCCCCTTATCGGGGGGACATGAGCAGTTCTTC. This encodes CASSPLSGGHEQFF.

V gene TRBV6-5 combines with J gene TRBJ2-7; 10 nucleotides line up with TRBD1. CDR3 length equals 11 residues. Germline CDR1 and CDR2: MNHEY and SVGAGI. The CDR3 DNA reads TGTGCTTCGGGACAGGGGTACGAGCAGTACTTC. As protein: CASGQGYEQYF.

This clonotype was counted a few times. This sequence joins TRBV29-1 and TRBJ2-7; 11 bases match TRBD1. The germline CDR1 and CDR2 sequences are SQVTM and ANQGSEA. V shed 6 bases, J shed 0 bases, and the junction held 4 bases outside the gene matches. The CDR3 is 14 residues long. CDR3 amino acids: CSVGDRGSSYEQYF. The CDR3 nucleotides are TGCAGCGTAGGGGACAGGGGGAGCTCCTACGAGCAGTACTTC.

This clonotype was counted only a few times. The CDR3 nucleotides are TGCGCCAGCAGCTTGGCCAGCGGAAAAAATGAGCAGTTCTTC. Protein sequence: CASSLASGKNEQFF. The gene calls are TRBV5-1 and TRBJ2-1; D is perhaps TRBD2 (5 bases). The V end lost 0 bases, the J end lost 7 bases, and 11 bases lay between the germline ends. The CDR3 runs 14 residues. The germline gives CDR1 SGHRS, CDR2 YFSETQ.

This clonotype was detected only a few times. The J gene is TRBJ1-1, the V gene TRBV3-1, with 10 bases aligning to TRBD1. V was clipped by 4 bases and J by 4 bases; unmatched bases: 0. The CDR3 runs 13 residues. Germline lookup yields CDR1 LGHDT and CDR2 YNNKEL (reference sequence). In DNA form, the CDR3 reads TGTGCCAGCAGCCGACAGGGGGCCACTGAAGCTTTCTTT. As protein: CASSRQGATEAFF. The variable domain in full, with the rest retrieved from reference TRBV3-1 and TRBJ1-1, is DTAVSQTPKYLVTQMGNDKSIKCEQNLGHDTMYWYKQDSKKFLKIMFSYNNKELIINETVPNRFSPKSPDKAHLNLHINSLELGDSAVYFCASSRQGATEAFFGQGTRLTVV.